Sequencing of this T cell receptor beta chain was carried out in a study of cytotoxic CD8 clonotypes in ibrutinib-treated CLL. Study information: Partial responses numbered some 24 and complete responses 2; after a median about 72 months, about 15 stayed remitted and roughly twelve progressed. Median treatment time before response sampling was 12 months, range 6 to 36. Productive templates averaged approximately 250,000 per sample, and productive rearrangements roughly 90,000.

Data came from immunoSEQ multiplex PCR; TCRdb stores just in-frame clones and leaves some out. The sample records over 6,500 clones, roughly 70% being singletons. Study-level points and caveats: Before falling back toward baseline at progression, clonality had risen at the time of ibrutinib response.

The V end lost 3 bases, the J end lost 1 base, and 18 bases lay between the germline ends. This CDR3 is built from 17 residues. Germline-derived CDR1 and CDR2 are MDHEN and SYDVKM. As for this clone: Antigen unknown.

The input for sequencing was PBMCs, taken before ibrutinib treatment. V usage is TRBV28 and J usage is TRBJ1-2; TRBD1 might be the D (5 bases). This TCR was sampled from a human donor with chronic lymphocytic leukemia. The CDR3 reads CASSFRQLSRGNYGYTF. CDR3 nucleotide sequence: TGTGCCAGCAGTTTCCGACAGCTGTCTAGGGGTAACTATGGCTACACCTTC.